The 5 T cell receptor beta chains given below trace back to one sample, sequenced in a study of vaccination effects on CD4 cells after COVID-19. Prior to sequencing, the ViraFEST assay stimulated PBMC with viral peptide pools, which expanded the antigen-specific CD4+ T cells. Upon completion of 10 to 11 days in culture, CD4+ T cells were isolated. Measured with immunoSEQ multiplex PCR; TCRdb has only the in-frame clones, and not every one. The data contain 15,000 or so clones, 76% of them singletons. Their target antigens are unknown. The sample in question was CD4+ T cells from PBMCs cultured with HCoV-229E spike peptides, obtained before COVID-19 vaccination. Receptors were obtained from a human donor who received a COVID-19 vaccine.

The V call is TRBV6-2 or TRBV6-3, the J call TRBJ1-3; D gene uncertain. This CDR3 spans 17 amino acids. The germline CDR1 and CDR2 sequences are MNHEY and SVGEGT. Trimming took off 2 bases at V and 0 bases at J, with 14 bases between the two ends. The CDR3 protein is CASSYGSRLTSGNTIYF. In DNA, the CDR3 is TGTGCCAGCAGTTACGGCAGTAGACTCACCTCTGGAAACACCATATATTTT.

The rearrangement joins TRBV18 to TRBJ2-7; TRBD1 aligns across 7 bases. The CDR3 loop spans 13 amino acids. V shed 3 bases, J shed 3 bases, and the junction held 2 bases outside the gene matches. Germline-derived CDR1 and CDR2 are KGHSH and LQKENI. The CDR3 region has the DNA TGTGCCAGCTCACCTTGGGACAGCTACGAGCAGTACTTC. Translated: CASSPWDSYEQYF.

This chain uses TRBV4-1 with TRBJ2-7; TRBD1 might be the D (5 bases). The germline V gene encodes CDR1 MGHRA and CDR2 YSYEKL. This CDR3 region has 15 residues. The ends were cut back, 0 bases at V and 3 bases at J, with 12 bases in the middle. The CDR3 DNA reads as TGCGCCAGCAGCCAAGATCCCGGCAGGGACTACGAGCAGTACTTC. Translation: CASSQDPGRDYEQYF.

V is TRBV24-1 and J is TRBJ1-4, with TRBD1 matching 9 bases. J gave up 4 bases and V 4 bases, and 3 bases lay outside the gene matches. Per germline, CDR1 KGHDR and CDR2 SFDVKD. CDR3 length: 15 amino acids. Written as DNA, the CDR3 is TGTGCCACCAGTGACTCGACAGGGGGTAATGAAAAACTGTTTTTT. It codes for CATSDSTGGNEKLFF.

The chain recombines TRBV10-3 with TRBJ1-6; 8 bases map to TRBD1. Germline CDR1 reads ENHRY; CDR2 reads SYGVKD. Trimming cost V 10 bases and J 11 bases; bases outside gene matches: 19. This CDR3 comprises 16 residues. CDR3 DNA sequence: TGTGCCACCGCCCTTGCCGTGACAGGGGTCGGTACACCCCTCCACTTT. Residues: CATALAVTGVGTPLHF.